The clone carrying this T cell receptor beta chain showed up just a few times. Its antigen is not identified. Genomic DNA, the template, was used for profiling of the TCR beta VDJ and CDR3. TCRdb itself ran the reads through MiXCR, one entry per CDR3 protein. The sample records 150,000 to 200,000 distinct CDR3 sequences, 63% being singletons. The record originates from a study of CD8+CD57+ T cells in acquired aplastic anemia. About the study: DNA from sorted CD4+ and CD8+ cells averaged around 3.5 ug. Study-wide results and limits: Patients and controls shared about 30 CD8+ CDR3 sequences.

Germline V CDR1 and CDR2: SEHNR, FQNEAQ (reference sequence). V was clipped by 7 bases and J by 5 bases; unmatched bases: 6. This CDR3 region has 13 residues. The chain links TRBV7-9 to TRBJ2-7; TRBD1 matches at 9 bases. This clonotype originated in a human donor in good health. Sequencing input: sorted CD4+, CD8+, or CD8+CD57+ T cells (not recorded which) from PBMCs. The CDR3 is CASTPGQGDEQYF. In DNA form, the CDR3 reads TGTGCCAGCACCCCGGGACAGGGAGACGAGCAGTACTTC.